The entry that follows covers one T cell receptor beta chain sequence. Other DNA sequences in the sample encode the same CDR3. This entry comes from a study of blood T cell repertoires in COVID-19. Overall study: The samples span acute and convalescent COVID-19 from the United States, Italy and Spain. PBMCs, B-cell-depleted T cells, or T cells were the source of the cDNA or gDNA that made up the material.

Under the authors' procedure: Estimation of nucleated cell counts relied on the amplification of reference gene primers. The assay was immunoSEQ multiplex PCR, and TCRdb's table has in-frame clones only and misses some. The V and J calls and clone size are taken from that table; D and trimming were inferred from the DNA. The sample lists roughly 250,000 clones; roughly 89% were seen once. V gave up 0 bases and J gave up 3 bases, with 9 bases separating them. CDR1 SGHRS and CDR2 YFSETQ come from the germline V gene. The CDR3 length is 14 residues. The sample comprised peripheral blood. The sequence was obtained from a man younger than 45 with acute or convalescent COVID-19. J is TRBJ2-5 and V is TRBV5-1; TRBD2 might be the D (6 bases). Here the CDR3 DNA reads TGCGCCAGCAGCTTGGCTGGGGGGAAAGAGACCCAGTACTTC. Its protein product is CASSLAGGKETQYF.